The 25 T cell receptor beta chains listed next were all sequenced from one sample in a study of blood T cell repertoires in COVID-19 (dated by TCRdb to the early 2020s). Library generation was performed with the immunoSEQ multiplex PCR assay. The clones in this table, taken by TCRdb from immuneACCESS, are in-frame only. Not every clone is retained; where verified, under half of the shortfall comes from an unresolved V gene, and the cause of the rest is unknown. The sample profile shows 150,000 to 200,000 clones; about 80% of them were found once. The ten largest account for approximately 10% of the sample. The sequencing sample was made of peripheral blood. These receptors all stem from a man aged 70 or older with active or convalescent COVID-19.

The chain employs TRBV9 and TRBJ2-1, with TRBD2 identical over 14 bases. The CDR3 totals 18 residues. Germline CDR1 and CDR2: SGDLS and YYNGEE. J gave up 4 bases and V 2 bases, and 8 bases lay outside the gene matches. CDR3 DNA: TGTGCCAGCAGCGTCGGACTAGCGGGAGGAGGGAAGTACAATGAGCAGTTCTTC. Translation gives CASSVGLAGGGKYNEQFF.

The J gene is TRBJ2-1, the V gene TRBV9, with D perhaps TRBD1 (7 bases). In germline, CDR1 is SGDLS, CDR2 YYNGEE. CDR3 length equals 14 residues. Deletions cut 3 bases from V and 5 bases from J, with 12 bases between. Here the CDR3 DNA reads TGTGCCAGCAGCGCCAGGGGGGCCGACAATGAGCAGTTCTTC. It encodes CASSARGADNEQFF.

The CDR3 is CATIPWGSSPLHF. In DNA, the CDR3 is TGTGCCACGATTCCTTGGGGCTCTTCACCCCTCCACTTT. This sequence joins TRBV6-5 and TRBJ1-6; D possibly corresponds to TRBD1 (5 bases). V was cut by 10 bases and J by 9 bases, with 16 bases left in between. This CDR3 comprises 13 residues. Germline values: CDR1 MNHEY, CDR2 SVGAGI.

The chain has TRBV6-5 and TRBJ2-5; 7 bases fit TRBD2. In germline, CDR1 is MNHEY, CDR2 SVGAGI. The trim removed 4 bases at V and 5 bases at J, leaving 13 bases unmatched. CDR3 length equals 16 residues. Here the CDR3 reads CASSSRLAVGVETQYF. As DNA, the CDR3 is TGTGCCAGCAGTTCCCGACTAGCAGTGGGGGTGGAGACCCAGTACTTC.

The chain employs TRBV20-1 and TRBJ2-5; no definite D call. The germline CDR1 and CDR2 sequences are DFQATT and SNEGSKA (reference sequence). This CDR3 is built from 10 residues. CDR3 in amino acids: CSQFQETQYF. The CDR3 DNA reads as TGCTCCCAGTTCCAAGAGACCCAGTACTTC.

The V and J genes are TRBV18 and TRBJ2-1, with 9 nucleotides matching TRBD1. The V gene's germline CDR1 is KGHSH and CDR2 LQKENI. This CDR3 has 15 amino acids. The trim removed 3 bases at V and 2 bases at J, leaving 2 bases unmatched. CDR3 sequence: CASSPTGGTYNEQFF. The DNA of the CDR3 is TGTGCCAGCTCACCGACAGGGGGGACCTACAATGAGCAGTTCTTC.

V and J are TRBV11-3 and TRBJ2-3; 9 bases fit TRBD2. The germline CDR1 and CDR2 sequences are SGHNT and YENEEA. The CDR3 sequence is 15 residues long. J gave up 2 bases and V 3 bases, and 3 bases lay outside the gene matches. CDR3 protein: CASSFSGGDTDTQYF. DNA for the CDR3: TGTGCCAGCAGCTTTAGCGGGGGCGACACAGATACGCAGTATTTT. Full variable domain (remainder filled in from reference TRBV11-3 and TRBJ2-3): EAGVVQSPRYKIIEKKQPVAFWCNPISGHNTLYWYLQNLGQGPELLIRYENEEAVDDSQLPKDRFSAERLKGVDSTLKIQPAELGDSAVYLCASSFSGGDTDTQYFGPGTRLTVL.

V usage is TRBV4-1 and J usage is TRBJ1-2, with unresolved D. The CDR3 has 16 residues. V lost 1 base to trimming and J lost 2 bases, with 14 bases between them. The germline CDR1 and CDR2 sequences are MGHRA and YSYEKL. Here the CDR3 reads CASSQVATHANYGYTF. CDR3 DNA: TGCGCCAGCAGCCAAGTTGCAACACACGCAAACTATGGCTACACCTTC.

The rearrangement links TRBV28 to TRBJ2-7; 7 nucleotides agree with TRBD2. Germline values: CDR1 MDHEN, CDR2 SYDVKM. The J segment lost 3 bases and the V segment lost 5 bases, leaving 7 bases of the junction unmatched. This CDR3 comprises 14 residues. The chain's CDR3 is CASSSGEGSYEQYF. CDR3 bases: TGTGCCAGCAGTAGCGGGGAGGGAAGCTACGAGCAGTACTTC.

This clone was counted at least ten times. The V gene is TRBV9, the J gene TRBJ2-7; 7 bases map to TRBD1. CDR1 SGDLS and CDR2 YYNGEE come from the germline V gene. The CDR3 sequence is 15 residues long. J lost 2 bases, V lost 0 bases, and 5 bases had no gene match. This CDR3 reads CASSVGQGKAYEQYF. The CDR3 DNA is TGTGCCAGCAGCGTAGGACAGGGCAAGGCCTACGAGCAGTACTTC.

The chain carries TRBV3-1 (or the pseudogene TRBV3-2) and TRBJ2-2; perhaps TRBD1 as D (6 bases). CDR3 length: 14 residues. Germline V gene data show CDR1 as LGHDT and CDR2 as YNNKEL (reference sequence). Deletions cut 4 bases from V and 4 bases from J, with 10 bases between. Here the CDR3 DNA reads TGTGCCAGCAGCCCCGGACAGAGCACCGGGGAGCTGTTTTTT. This gives the protein CASSPGQSTGELFF.

The V gene is TRBV6-2 or TRBV6-3, the J gene TRBJ1-1; 12 bases are shared with TRBD1. This CDR3 has 12 residues. The V gene's germline CDR1 is MNHEY and CDR2 SVGEGT. V lost 4 bases and J lost 10; bases outside the gene matches: 1. The CDR3 DNA sequence: TGTGCCAGCAGTTGGGACAGGGGGCGAGCTTTCTTT. Amino acid sequence: CASSWDRGRAFF.

The rearrangement joins TRBV9 to TRBJ1-6; a weak D match, TRBD1 (6 bases). The CDR3 sequence is 16 residues long. The germline gives CDR1 SGDLS, CDR2 YYNGEE. Trimming took off 4 bases at V and 7 bases at J, with 18 bases between the two ends. The CDR3 sequence is CASSLSGGANNSPLHF. The DNA for the CDR3 is TGTGCCAGCAGCCTCTCCGGGGGGGCGAACAATTCACCCCTCCACTTT.

Only one count was recorded for this clone. The chain has TRBV15 and TRBJ2-1, with 7 bases aligning to TRBD1. The CDR3 spans 16 residues. Germline V gene data show CDR1 as LNHNV and CDR2 as YYDKDF (reference sequence). V shed 0 bases, J shed 6 bases, and the junction held 8 bases outside the gene matches. The CDR3 nucleotides read TGTGCCACCAGCAGAGATATGGGGACAGTTGGCAATGAGCAGTTCTTC. It codes for CATSRDMGTVGNEQFF.

This chain's CDR3 is CASSSDRGRVQPQHF. As DNA, the CDR3 is TGTGCCAGCAGCTCTGACAGGGGGCGCGTTCAGCCCCAGCATTTT. The chain has TRBV11-2 and TRBJ1-5; 10 nucleotides agree with TRBD1. J lost 6 bases, V lost 4 bases, and 6 bases had no gene match. Germline CDR1 reads SGHAT; CDR2 reads FQNNGV. This CDR3 comprises 15 residues.

This chain connects TRBV28 to TRBJ1-5; D is ambiguous. The CDR3 contains 14 residues. CDR1 is MDHEN, CDR2 SYDVKM, per germline. Trimming shortened V by 1 base and J by 4 bases, and 8 bases separated the two germline ends. CDR3 nucleotides: TGTGCCAGCAGTTTATACAGCCCTAATCAGCCCCAGCATTTT. Residues: CASSLYSPNQPQHF. The variable domain in full, completed from reference TRBV28 and TRBJ1-5, reads DVKVTQSSRYLVKRTGEKVFLECVQDMDHENMFWYRQDPGLGLRLIYFSYDVKMKEKGDIPEGYSVSREKKERFSLILESASTNQTSMYLCASSLYSPNQPQHFGDGTRLSIL.

A few counts support this clone. The chain links TRBV7-6 to TRBJ1-5; TRBD1 aligns across 7 bases. The germline V gene has CDR1 SGHVS and CDR2 FNYEAQ. The CDR3 contains 16 residues. J gave up 1 base and V 1 base, and 4 bases lay outside the gene matches. The CDR3 loop reads CASSLGQGVSNQPQHF. CDR3 bases: TGTGCCAGCAGCTTAGGACAGGGCGTCAGCAATCAGCCCCAGCATTTT.

The genes are TRBV18 and TRBJ1-1, with D tentatively TRBD1 (6 bases). There are 15 residues in the CDR3. Germline CDR1 reads KGHSH; CDR2 reads LQKENI. V lost 0 bases, J lost 2 bases, and 10 bases lay in between. CDR3 coding DNA: TGTGCCAGCTCACCACCCGGGACACCAAACACTGAAGCTTTCTTT. This sequence encodes CASSPPGTPNTEAFF.

J is TRBJ2-2 and V is TRBV18; 8 nucleotides agree with TRBD2. The CDR3 is 15 residues long. CDR1 is KGHSH and CDR2 is LQKENI in the germline V gene. Unmatched junction bases numbered 5, after V lost 0 bases and J lost 8 bases. The CDR3 region has the DNA TGTGCCAGCTCACCACCGCGGGGGGCTGCAGGGGAGCTGTTTTTT. Its protein is CASSPPRGAAGELFF.

The gene calls are TRBV19 and TRBJ1-1, with 8 bases matching TRBD1. The germline V gene has CDR1 LNHDA and CDR2 SQIVND (reference sequence). The J segment lost 5 bases and the V segment lost 5 bases, leaving 7 bases of the junction unmatched. The CDR3 length is 14 residues. CDR3 sequence: CASSYRGTGTEAFF. In DNA form, the CDR3 reads TGTGCCAGTAGTTACAGGGGGACGGGGACTGAAGCTTTCTTT.

The table lists this clone with a count of one. This chain links TRBV5-1 with TRBJ2-1; D is perhaps TRBD2 (5 bases). Germline-derived CDR1 and CDR2 are SGHRS and YFSETQ. The length of the CDR3 is 16 residues. Trimming took off 0 bases at V and 4 bases at J, with 14 bases between the two ends. CDR3 sequence reads: CASSLAQRIPYNEQFF. The DNA of the CDR3 is TGCGCCAGCAGCTTGGCCCAGCGGATACCTTACAATGAGCAGTTCTTC.

For the CDR3, the DNA is TGTGCCAGCAGCTTAGGACTAGCAGGAGGGGAGACCCAGTACTTC. Its protein product is CASSLGLAGGETQYF. V and J are TRBV7-8 and TRBJ2-5; 7 nucleotides line up with TRBD2. The germline V gene has CDR1 SGHVS and CDR2 FQNEAQ. The CDR3 is 15 amino acids. The V gene end was trimmed by 1 base and the J gene end by 5 bases; junction bases not matched to a gene: 7.

The chain is built from TRBV19 and TRBJ1-5, with TRBD1 identical over 7 bases. The CDR3 contains 17 residues. Germline CDR1 LNHDA, CDR2 SQIVND (reference sequence). J was trimmed by 1 base and V by 4 bases; bases with no gene match: 10. The CDR3 DNA reads as TGTGCCAGTAGTACCTCCTCGGGACAGCTGAGCAATCAGCCCCAGCATTTT. Its translation is CASSTSSGQLSNQPQHF.

This clone was seen just once. The rearrangement uses TRBV4-3 and TRBJ1-4; D is possibly TRBD1 (5 bases). V was clipped by 3 bases and J by 6 bases, with 14 bases between them. Germline CDR1 is LGHNA and CDR2 is YSLEER. The CDR3 spans 15 residues. CDR3 nucleotide sequence: TGCGCCAGCAGCCACTCAATCGGGGGAGATGAAAAACTGTTTTTT. Its translation: CASSHSIGGDEKLFF.

The chain couples TRBV5-1 to TRBJ2-3; 13 bases map to TRBD2. Germline V gene sequence: CDR1 SGHRS, CDR2 YFSETQ. The CDR3 is 16 amino acids. V dropped 2 bases and J dropped 5; count of bases not matched to a gene: 5. CDR3 DNA sequence: TGCGCCAGCAGCTTAGGACTAGCGGGGGTGGGAGATACGCAGTATTTT. Its protein product is CASSLGLAGVGDTQYF.